One and the same sample provided the 5 T cell receptor beta chains below, sequenced in a study of blood T cell repertoires in COVID-19. Method: immunoSEQ multiplex PCR; TCRdb's copy keeps in-frame clones and lacks some. The table records approximately 200,000 clones, 86% of them present only once. Sequenced: PBMCs or T cells enriched from blood (not recorded which). Every receptor here comes from a woman in her 30s who had recovered from COVID-19.

This chain joins TRBV29-1 and TRBJ2-7; D remains unclear. V was shortened by 4 bases and J by 0 bases, with 10 bases between the two germline ends. Germline CDR1 is SQVTM and CDR2 is ANQGSEA. CDR3 length equals 13 residues. As DNA, the CDR3 is TGCAGCGTTGGGGCAGGAACCTCCTACGAGCAGTACTTC. Translated, it gives CSVGAGTSYEQYF.

The rearrangement joins TRBV7-2 to TRBJ2-7; 11 bases match TRBD2. This CDR3 spans 18 amino acids. V dropped 0 bases and J dropped 0; count of bases not matched to a gene: 7. Germline CDR1 SGHTA, CDR2 FQGNSA. CDR3 DNA: TGTGCCAGCAGCTTAGCGGCTAGCGGGAGGACAACCTCCTACGAGCAGTACTTC. Protein: CASSLAASGRTTSYEQYF.

The V and J genes are TRBV28 and TRBJ2-7; perhaps TRBD1 as D (6 bases). The CDR3 is 16 amino acids. The V and J ends lost 8 bases and 1 base respectively, with 21 bases between them. Germline V gives CDR1 MDHEN, CDR2 SYDVKM. The CDR3 region is CASLTRHRVKSYEQYF. Here the CDR3 DNA reads TGTGCCAGCCTGACTCGACACAGGGTAAAATCCTACGAGCAGTACTTC. Drawing the rest from reference TRBV28 and TRBJ2-7, the complete variable domain is DVKVTQSSRYLVKRTGEKVFLECVQDMDHENMFWYRQDPGLGLRLIYFSYDVKMKEKGDIPEGYSVSREKKERFSLILESASTNQTSMYLCASLTRHRVKSYEQYFGPGTRLTVT.

The V and J genes are TRBV18 and TRBJ1-4; TRBD1 is a possible D gene (6 bases). Per germline, CDR1 KGHSH and CDR2 LQKENI. The CDR3 loop spans 15 amino acids. V lost 5 bases to trimming and J lost 6 bases, with 16 bases between them. Here the CDR3 reads CASSDTKGVDEKLFF. CDR3 DNA sequence: TGTGCCAGCTCAGACACTAAGGGGGTGGATGAAAAACTGTTTTTT.

The genes are TRBV19 and TRBJ2-1, with D perhaps matching TRBD1 (6 bases). V gave up 3 bases and J gave up 7 bases, with 13 bases separating them. The CDR3 contains 14 residues. Germline loops: CDR1 LNHDA, CDR2 SQIVND (reference sequence). The CDR3, as DNA: TGTGCCAGTAGTATCCCCCAGGGGTGGAATGAGCAGTTCTTC. Translated: CASSIPQGWNEQFF.